This note documents a single T cell receptor beta chain sequence. Germline assignment: CDR1 SGHTA and CDR2 FQGNSA. CDR3 size: 16 residues. Unmatched junction bases numbered 2, after V lost 3 bases and J lost 0 bases. MiXCR, run by TCRdb on the RACE reads, gives a single entry per CDR3 protein. This table holds 40,000 to 50,000 distinct CDR3 sequences, around an eighth found once. This record comes from a study of human T cells and chemical hapten exposure. On the study more broadly: 2% DPC was applied to about 2 cm by about 2 cm of upper inner arm skin for sensitization. During the approximately 24-week study period, patients had diphenylcyclopropenone applied to the scalp every week. Patch tests put 0.01% DPC on the upper back, read at 6 days.

Time point here: pre-sensitization, week 0. Sample treatment: therapeutic diphenylcyclopropenone sensitization with weekly scalp DPC. Total RNA was extracted from unfractionated whole blood. The sequence derives from a woman aged 25 to 39 with alopecia areata. Some clones in this sample may be carry-over from other donors' samples. V gene TRBV7-2 combines with J gene TRBJ2-3, with 11 positions matching TRBD2. This specimen was whole blood, taken in connection with sensitization to the hapten diphenylcyclopropenone (DPC). In nucleotides, the CDR3 is TGTGCCAGCAGCTTCCGGACTAGCGGGAGCACAGATACGCAGTATTTT. This sequence encodes CASSFRTSGSTDTQYF.